This note documents a single TCR beta chain sequence. The antigen is unknown. Reverse transcribing all isolated RNA meant expressed TCRB transcripts were sequenced. About 3.57 million reads were obtained on average from naive, central memory and regulatory T cell samples. Assay: immunoSEQ multiplex PCR; the TCRdb copy retains only in-frame clones and omits some. This sample carries over 700,000 clones, about a sixth of them seen once, and the ten largest clones take 0.02% to 0.025%. The data stem from a study of beta chain features in type 1 diabetes. Study outcomes and limitations: A potential PCR bias toward shorter templates would be equal in patient and control samples.

Trimming left V 8 bases short and J 2 bases short, with 13 bases between. The CDR3 consists of 15 residues. Per the germline V gene, CDR1 is SNHLY and CDR2 is FYNNEI. The J gene is TRBJ2-6, the V gene TRBV2; D tentatively fits TRBD1 or TRBD2 (5 bases each). The receptor was derived from a woman in her late teens or twenties in good health. Sequenced input: naive CD4+ T cells from blood. The CDR3 DNA reads as TGTGCCAGCGGGGGATCTGGGGCTGGGGCCAACGTCCTGACTTTC. It encodes CASGGSGAGANVLTF.